The sample holds one count of the clone carrying this T cell receptor (beta chain). Antigen: not known. This CDR3 contains 14 residues. Germline-derived CDR1 and CDR2 are LNHDA and SQIVND (reference sequence). Trimming left V 0 bases short and J 4 bases short, with 9 bases between. The record originates from a study of cytomegalovirus exposure and HLA in healthy donors. Study-wide context: Sequencing of roughly 180 million T cells in an earlier analysis found around 100 million unique TCR beta sequences. Notes on the study in general: According to a later analysis, most TCR beta chains associated with CMV appeared HLA-restricted. 16,951 TCR beta sequences were associated with HLA alleles at 0.05 false discovery rate in a later analysis.

Primers for the PCR totalled 60 Vbeta and 13 Jbeta. Profiling relied on immunoSEQ multiplex PCR, and the TCRdb table lists in-frame clones only, not all of them. The sample consists of about 83,000 clones, roughly 80% of them appearing once. This sequence originates from a woman aged 25 to 39 in good health and CMV-seronegative. Sequencing used PBMCs. V usage is TRBV19 and J usage is TRBJ2-5; the D gene is possibly TRBD2 (5 bases). The DNA for the CDR3 is TGTGCCAGTAGTATAGATACGGGGAGAGAGACCCAGTACTTC. It translates to CASSIDTGRETQYF.